This T cell receptor beta chain is drawn from a study of memory CD4+ T cells and cytomegalovirus serostatus. On this clone itself: Antigen specificity is unknown.

Whole-study findings and limits: CD4+ memory repertoires contained about 40% of the roughly 160 reported CMV TCRbeta sequences.

Repertoires were generated with immunoSEQ multiplex PCR, while TCRdb's copy carries only in-frame clones and drops some. The sample carries tens of thousands of clones, 65% to 80% recorded once. The sort gate was single viable CD3+CD4+CD8-CD45RO+ cells for memory CD4+ T cells. The sample taken for sequencing was memory CD4+ T cells from blood. This receptor was taken from an adult in good health and CMV-seronegative. Some clones in this sample may be carry-over from other donors' samples.

The chain's CDR3 is CASSLGGTEEKLFF. The CDR3 nucleotides read TGCGCCAGCAGCTTGGGGGGGACAGAGGAAAAACTGTTTTTT. V is TRBV5-1 and J is TRBJ1-4, with 7 bases that match TRBD1. CDR3 size: 14 residues. The ends lost 0 bases at V and 8 bases at J; junction bases unmatched: 4. Germline-derived CDR1 and CDR2 are SGHRS and YFSETQ. Complete variable domain (other parts from reference TRBV5-1 and TRBJ1-4): KAGVTQTPRYLIKTRGQQVTLSCSPISGHRSVSWYQQTPGQGLQFLFEYFSETQRNKGNFPGRFSGRQFSNSRSEMNVSTLELGDSALYLCASSLGGTEEKLFFGSGTQLSVL.